Following are 2 T cell receptor beta chains from one sample sequenced in a study of cytomegalovirus exposure and HLA in healthy donors. Some clones are missing from TCRdb's copy, which holds only in-frame ones; the method was immunoSEQ multiplex PCR. Here the sample spans under 400,000 clones, 88% being singletons. Sequencing input: PBMCs. These receptors all stem from a young man in good health and CMV-seronegative.

The chain combines TRBV5-6 with TRBJ2-3, with TRBD1 matching 7 bases. CDR1 is SGHDT, CDR2 YYEEEE, per germline. There are 18 residues in the CDR3. Losses at the gene ends were 3 bases for V and 1 base for J; bases not matched to a gene: 14. CDR3 region: CASSSVSTGQPRTDTQYF. The CDR3 DNA reads as TGTGCCAGCAGCTCAGTCTCTACGGGACAGCCTCGCACAGATACGCAGTATTTT.

This clone was seen once. The chain recombines TRBV6-1 with TRBJ1-2; the D gene is possibly TRBD1 (5 bases). The ends were cut back, 7 bases at V and 1 base at J, with 13 bases in the middle. The CDR3 is 14 amino acids. Germline values: CDR1 MNHNS, CDR2 SASEGT. CDR3 region: CASTLVTVNYGYTF. The CDR3 DNA sequence: TGTGCCAGCACCCTGGTGACAGTTAACTATGGCTACACCTTC.